Listed here are 10 T cell receptor beta chains from one sample, sequenced in a study of beta chain features in type 1 diabetes. Every isolated RNA sample was fully reverse transcribed, so sequencing captured expressed TCRB transcripts. Produced via immunoSEQ multiplex PCR; TCRdb's table is partial and in-frame only. The top ten hold 0.03% to 0.035% of the sample, which has around 240,000 clones, over 9.5% seen once. The sequenced sample was naive CD4+ T cells from blood. The source of these receptors is a woman under 30 in good health.

There are a few counts of this clone. The chain links TRBV11-2 to TRBJ2-1; 14 bases align to TRBD2. The CDR3 is 16 amino acids. After removal of 8 bases from V and 5 bases from J, the junction contained 8 bases not matched to a gene. The germline V gene encodes CDR1 SGHAT and CDR2 FQNNGV. The CDR3 protein is CASYGLAGGKDNEQFF. In DNA form, the CDR3 reads TGTGCCAGCTACGGACTAGCGGGGGGTAAGGACAATGAGCAGTTCTTC.

This clone was detected only a few times. This rearrangement joins TRBV5-1 to TRBJ1-1, with D maybe TRBD1 (5 bases). Germline-derived CDR1 and CDR2 are SGHRS and YFSETQ. The CDR3 runs to 15 residues. V gave up 6 bases and J gave up 1 base, with 16 bases separating them. The CDR3 reads CASTLGARGNTEAFF. CDR3 DNA: TGCGCCAGCACTTTAGGGGCTCGAGGGAACACTGAAGCTTTCTTT. Together with reference TRBV5-1 and TRBJ1-1, the CDR3 gives the full variable domain: KAGVTQTPRYLIKTRGQQVTLSCSPISGHRSVSWYQQTPGQGLQFLFEYFSETQRNKGNFPGRFSGRQFSNSRSEMNVSTLELGDSALYLCASTLGARGNTEAFFGQGTRLTVV.

In this sample, this clone turned up a few times. The CDR3 here is CAWSVRRSETQYF. The CDR3, as DNA: TGTGCCTGGAGTGTCAGGAGGTCAGAGACCCAGTACTTC. The chain recombines TRBV30 with TRBJ2-5, with a weak D call TRBD2 (5 bases). The CDR3 runs 13 residues. The germline gives CDR1 GTSNPN, CDR2 SVGIG (reference sequence). Deletions cut 0 bases from V and 4 bases from J, with 9 bases between.

This clone was seen more than once but under ten times. This chain joins TRBV23-1 and TRBJ1-1; D perhaps matches TRBD1 (5 bases). TRBV23-1 qualifies as an ORF whose function is uncertain. The V end lost 0 bases, the J end lost 4 bases, and 24 bases lay between the germline ends. This CDR3 is built from 19 residues. The CDR3 bases are TGCGCCAGCAGTCAATCGAGTACAGGCCAACCTTCTTGTGTCACTGAAGCTTTCTTT. As protein: CASSQSSTGQPSCVTEAFF.

With regard to this clone: Sequence at one end of the junction differs from germline and may be a read error. V usage is TRBV27 and J usage is TRBJ2-5; 8 bases are shared with TRBD2. The CDR3 has 16 residues. Per germline, CDR1 MNHEY and CDR2 SMNVEV (reference sequence). CDR3 bases: TGTGCCAGCAGTCTATCTCCCGGGGGGGCCGGAGAGACCCAGTACTTC. Protein: CASSLSPGGAGETQYF.

The rearrangement links TRBV7-9 to TRBJ2-3, with 14 bases fitting TRBD2. The germline V gene has CDR1 SEHNR and CDR2 FQNEAQ (reference sequence). The CDR3 loop spans 17 amino acids. V lost 5 bases and J lost 7; bases outside the gene matches: 11. The CDR3 region has the DNA TGTGCCAGCAGCCCAGGACTAGCGGGAGGATGGTTCAATACGCAGTATTTT. It is translated as CASSPGLAGGWFNTQYF. The full variable domain, in which reference TRBV7-9 and TRBJ2-3 provide the parts outside the CDR3, is DTGVSQNPRHKITKRGQNVTFRCDPISEHNRLYWYRQTLGQGPEFLTYFQNEAQLEKSRLLSDRFSAERPKGSFSTLEIQRTEQGDSAMYLCASSPGLAGGWFNTQYFGPGTRLTVL.

The V gene is TRBV18, the J gene TRBJ2-1; the D is unclear. This CDR3 has 15 residues. In germline, CDR1 is KGHSH, CDR2 LQKENI. V was trimmed by 3 bases and J by 7 bases, leaving 16 bases between them. DNA for the CDR3: TGTGCCAGCTCACCGCTGGCGCAGGCCCGTAATGAGCAGTTCTTC. Its protein is CASSPLAQARNEQFF.

The genes are TRBV25-1 and TRBJ2-1, with 11 bases matching TRBD2. Unmatched junction bases numbered 1, after V lost 4 bases and J lost 2 bases. The CDR3 runs 15 residues. The germline gives CDR1 MGHDK, CDR2 SYGVNS. The CDR3 sequence: CASSATSGAYNEQFF. The CDR3 DNA reads as TGTGCCAGCAGTGCGACTAGCGGGGCCTACAATGAGCAGTTCTTC.

The genes are TRBV19 and TRBJ2-4; D not certain. The CDR3 covers 13 residues. Trimming removed 5 bases at V and 0 bases at J, with 5 bases between. Germline loops: CDR1 LNHDA, CDR2 SQIVND (reference sequence). DNA for the CDR3: TGTGCCAGTAGTCAACTAGCCAAAAACATTCAGTACTTC. This codes for CASSQLAKNIQYF.

This clone came up a few times. The chain couples TRBV4-1 to TRBJ1-2, with 7 bases that match TRBD1. This CDR3 has 14 residues. Per the germline V gene, CDR1 is MGHRA and CDR2 is YSYEKL. V gave up 5 bases and J gave up 2 bases; unmatched junction bases: 5. Here the CDR3 reads CASSNRDSNYGYTF. The CDR3 region has the DNA TGCGCCAGCAGCAACCGGGACAGCAACTATGGCTACACCTTC.